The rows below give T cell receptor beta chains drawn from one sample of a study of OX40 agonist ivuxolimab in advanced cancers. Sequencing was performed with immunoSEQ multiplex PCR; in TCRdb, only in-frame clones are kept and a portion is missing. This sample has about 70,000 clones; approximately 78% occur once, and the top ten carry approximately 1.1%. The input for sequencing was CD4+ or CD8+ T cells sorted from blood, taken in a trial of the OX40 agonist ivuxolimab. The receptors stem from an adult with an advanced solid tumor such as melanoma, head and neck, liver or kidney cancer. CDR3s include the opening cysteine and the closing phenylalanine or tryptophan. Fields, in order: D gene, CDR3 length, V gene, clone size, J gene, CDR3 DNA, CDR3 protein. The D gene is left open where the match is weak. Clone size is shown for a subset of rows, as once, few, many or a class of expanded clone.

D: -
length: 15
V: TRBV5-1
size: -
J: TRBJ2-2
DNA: TGCGCCAGCAGCTGGCCCCGGGGCAACACCGGGGAGCTGTTTTTT
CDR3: CASSWPRGNTGELFF

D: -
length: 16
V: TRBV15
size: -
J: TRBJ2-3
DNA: TGTGCCACCAGCAGAGACCGGGGCCTAGGGGCGGATACGCAGTATTTT
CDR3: CATSRDRGLGADTQYF

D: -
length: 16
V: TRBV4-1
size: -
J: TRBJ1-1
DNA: TGCGCCAGCAGCCAATATAGACGGAGAGGATACACTGAAGCTTTCTTT
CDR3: CASSQYRRRGYTEAFF

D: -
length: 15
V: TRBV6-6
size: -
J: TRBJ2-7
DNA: TGTGCCAGCAGTTGGGCGGAGGGACCCTCCTACGAGCAGTACTTC
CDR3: CASSWAEGPSYEQYF

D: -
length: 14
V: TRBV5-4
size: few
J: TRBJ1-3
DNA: TGTGCCAGCAGCTCAGGGACCCCTGGAAACACCATATATTTT
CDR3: CASSSGTPGNTIYF

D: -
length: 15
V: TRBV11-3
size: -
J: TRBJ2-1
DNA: TGTGCCAGCAGCTTGGGGCGGGTAGCCTACAATGAGCAGTTCTTC
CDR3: CASSLGRVAYNEQFF

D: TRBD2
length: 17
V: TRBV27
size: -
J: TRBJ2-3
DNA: TGTGCCAGCAGTATCGTCCGACTAGCGGGGCTCACAGATACGCAGTATTTT
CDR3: CASSIVRLAGLTDTQYF

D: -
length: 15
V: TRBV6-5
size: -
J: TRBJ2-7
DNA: TGTGCCAGCAGCAGTGCCGGGGGAGGCTCCTACGAGCAGTACTTC
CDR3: CASSSAGGGSYEQYF

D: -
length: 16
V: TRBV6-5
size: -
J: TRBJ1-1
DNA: TGTGCCAGCAGTTACCGCAGCGTGGGCGCGAACACTGAAGCTTTCTTT
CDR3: CASSYRSVGANTEAFF

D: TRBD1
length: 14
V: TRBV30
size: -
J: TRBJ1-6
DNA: TGTGCCTTGTCCCGGGACAGGCTCGGATCACCCCTCCACTTT
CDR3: CALSRDRLGSPLHF

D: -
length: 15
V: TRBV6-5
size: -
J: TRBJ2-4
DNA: TGTGCCAGCAGCCCTCCGGGCGCAGGGGAAAACATTCAGTACTTC
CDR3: CASSPPGAGENIQYF

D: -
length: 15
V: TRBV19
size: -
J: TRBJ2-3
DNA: TGTGCCAGTAGTATATTCGCGGGGCCGACAGATACGCAGTATTTT
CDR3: CASSIFAGPTDTQYF

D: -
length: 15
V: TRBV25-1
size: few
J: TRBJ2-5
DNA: TGTGCCAGCAGTGACCGACTAGCAGGGGCAGGGACCCAGTACTTC
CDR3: CASSDRLAGAGTQYF

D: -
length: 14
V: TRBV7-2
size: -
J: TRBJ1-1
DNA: TGTGCCAGCAGCCCTCGAAGGTTGAACACTGAAGCTTTCTTT
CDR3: CASSPRRLNTEAFF

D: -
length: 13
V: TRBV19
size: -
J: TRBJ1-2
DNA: TGTGCCAGTAATCCGGGAGGGGTGGCTGGCTACACCTTC
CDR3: CASNPGGVAGYTF

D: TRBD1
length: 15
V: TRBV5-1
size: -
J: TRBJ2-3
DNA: TGCGCCAGCACCCCGGGGGACAGGGACCCAGATACGCAGTATTTT
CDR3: CASTPGDRDPDTQYF

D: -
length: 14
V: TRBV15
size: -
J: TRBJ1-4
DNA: TGTGCCACCAGCAGAGAGACCTTTAATGAAAAACTGTTTTTT
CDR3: CATSRETFNEKLFF

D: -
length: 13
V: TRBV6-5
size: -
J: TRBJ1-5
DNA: TGTGCCAGCAAGAGGGGCCGGGGTCAGCCCCAGCATTTT
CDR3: CASKRGRGQPQHF

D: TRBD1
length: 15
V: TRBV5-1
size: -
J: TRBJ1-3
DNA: TGCGCCAGCAACCAAGGGACAGGGGTCGGAAACACCATATATTTT
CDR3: CASNQGTGVGNTIYF

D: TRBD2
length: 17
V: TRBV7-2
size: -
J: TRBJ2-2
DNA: TGTGCCAGCAGCTGGCGGGGGGGCCTGGCGAACACCGGGGAGCTGTTTTTT
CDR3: CASSWRGGLANTGELFF

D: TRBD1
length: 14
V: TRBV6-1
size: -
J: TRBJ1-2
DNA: TGTGCCAGCAGGAGGGACAGGGGGCAGTTTGGCTACACCTTC
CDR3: CASRRDRGQFGYTF

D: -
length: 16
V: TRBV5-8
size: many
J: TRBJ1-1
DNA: TGTGCCAGCAGCTCCGGACGGATAATGAGTCGCACTGAAGCTTTCTTT
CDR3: CASSSGRIMSRTEAFF

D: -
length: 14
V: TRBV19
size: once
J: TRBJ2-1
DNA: TGTGCCAGTAGTCCCCAATCAGTCTACAATGAGCAGTTCTTC
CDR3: CASSPQSVYNEQFF

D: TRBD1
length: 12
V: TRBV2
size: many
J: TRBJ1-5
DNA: TGTGCTACGACAGGGGGCAATCAGCCCCAGCATTTT
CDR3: CATTGGNQPQHF

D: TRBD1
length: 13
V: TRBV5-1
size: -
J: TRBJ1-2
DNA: TGCGCCAGCAGCCTTACAGGGGGCGTAGGCTACACCTTC
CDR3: CASSLTGGVGYTF

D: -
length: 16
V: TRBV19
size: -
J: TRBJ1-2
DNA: TGTGCCAGTAGCAGAAAGTTCGGGCCAGCTAACTATGGCTACACCTTC
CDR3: CASSRKFGPANYGYTF

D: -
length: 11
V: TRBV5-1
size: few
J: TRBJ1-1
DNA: TGCGCCAGTACAGGGAACACTGAAGCTTTCTTT
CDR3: CASTGNTEAFF

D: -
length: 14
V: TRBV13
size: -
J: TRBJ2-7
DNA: TGTGCCAGCAGCCCCAGGGCAGGGAGCTACGAGCAGTACTTC
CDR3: CASSPRAGSYEQYF

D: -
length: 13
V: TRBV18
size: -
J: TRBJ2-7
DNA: TGTGCCAGCTCACCAGGGCTAGTCTACGAGCAGTACTTC
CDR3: CASSPGLVYEQYF

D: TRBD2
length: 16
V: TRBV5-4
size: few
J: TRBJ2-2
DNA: TGTGCCAGCAGCCCCGGGACTAGAGGGGTCACCGGGGAGCTGTTTTTT
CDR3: CASSPGTRGVTGELFF